This T cell receptor beta chain originates from a study of shared clonotypes between healthy human individuals. Germline lookup yields CDR1 MNHEY and CDR2 SMNVEV (reference sequence). The V and J ends lost 8 bases and 3 bases respectively, with 13 bases between them. The CDR3 consists of 13 residues. TCRdb's table, derived via immunoSEQ multiplex PCR, lists solely in-frame clones and lacks some. The sample carries more than 2 million clones, about 94% recorded once. Only CD45RO-negative cells positively selected for CCR7 counted as naive CD8 cells, so terminally differentiated effector memory CD45RA+ cells were excluded.

The chain recombines TRBV27 with TRBJ1-2; a weak D match, TRBD1 (5 bases). Sequenced: naive CD8+ T cells sorted from blood. The clonotype comes from a man in his late teens or twenties in good health. CDR3 in DNA: TGTGCCAGCTCAGGGATCCGGGACTATGGCTACACCTTC. Amino acid sequence: CASSGIRDYGYTF.